This entry is about one T cell receptor (beta chain). The antigen remains unidentified. J gave up 1 base and V 4 bases, and 16 bases lay outside the gene matches. Germline V lookup: CDR1 SGHNT, CDR2 YYREEE (reference sequence). CDR3 length: 20 residues. With 60 Vbeta and 13 Jbeta primers, the PCR was carried out. Some clones are missing from TCRdb's copy, which holds only in-frame ones; the method was immunoSEQ multiplex PCR. The sample includes 150,000 to 200,000 clones, about 79% of them seen just once. These data originate in a study of cytomegalovirus exposure and HLA in healthy donors. Study-level findings and limits: Later work showed greater clonal expansion in HLA-associated TCR beta chains than in equally common others. 87-base-pair reads could not separate some V segments, including TRBV6-2 and TRBV6-3.

Sequencing input: PBMCs. The chain has TRBV5-4 and TRBJ2-3; 12 bases are a match to TRBD2. The source is a man between 50 and 59 years old in good health and CMV-seropositive. The CDR3 DNA reads TGTGCCAGCAGCGGGAGGGCTAGCGGGGGGGGACCCATCCGCACAGATACGCAGTATTTT. It codes for CASSGRASGGGPIRTDTQYF.